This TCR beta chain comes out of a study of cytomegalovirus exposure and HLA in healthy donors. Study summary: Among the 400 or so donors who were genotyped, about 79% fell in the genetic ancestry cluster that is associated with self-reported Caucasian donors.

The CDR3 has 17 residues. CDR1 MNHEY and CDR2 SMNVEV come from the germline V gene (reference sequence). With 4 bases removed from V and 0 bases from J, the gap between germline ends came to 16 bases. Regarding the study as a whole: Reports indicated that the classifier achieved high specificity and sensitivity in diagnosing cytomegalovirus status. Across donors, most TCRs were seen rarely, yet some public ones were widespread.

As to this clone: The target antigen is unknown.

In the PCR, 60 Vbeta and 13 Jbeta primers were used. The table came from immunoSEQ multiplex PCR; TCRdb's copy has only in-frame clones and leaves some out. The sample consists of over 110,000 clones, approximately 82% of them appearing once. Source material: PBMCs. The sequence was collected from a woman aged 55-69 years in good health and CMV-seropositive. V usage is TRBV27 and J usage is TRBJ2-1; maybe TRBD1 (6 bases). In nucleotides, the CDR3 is TGTGCCAGCAGTTCGTACCGGGACACTTACTCCTACAATGAGCAGTTCTTC. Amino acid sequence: CASSSYRDTYSYNEQFF.